These T cell receptor beta chains were read from a single sample in a study of blood T cell repertoires in COVID-19. Repertoires were generated with immunoSEQ multiplex PCR, while TCRdb's copy carries only in-frame clones and drops some. The table lists 45,000 to 55,000 clones, roughly 83% of them singletons, with around 24% in the top ten. Sequencing used peripheral blood. These receptors were obtained from a woman of 80 years or more with acute or convalescent COVID-19. CDR3s include the opening cysteine and the closing phenylalanine or tryptophan. The order of the fields is D gene, J gene, V gene, clone size, CDR3 DNA, CDR3 protein. The D gene is left open where the match is weak. Not every row has a clone size; where given, it reads once, few, many or a size class.

D: TRBD1
J: TRBJ2-5
V: TRBV5-1
size: NA
DNA: TGCGCCAGCAGCCCCTTCCCCAGCAGGGGGCGAATGGAGACCCAGTACTTC
CDR3: CASSPFPSRGRMETQYF

D: TRBD1
J: TRBJ2-5
V: TRBV19
size: once
DNA: TGTGCCAGTAGTTTAGGACAGGGATATGAGACCCAGTACTTC
CDR3: CASSLGQGYETQYF

D: NA
J: TRBJ2-1
V: TRBV10-2
size: NA
DNA: TGCGCCAGCAGTGTGAGCGGAAACGTCAATGAGCAGTTCTTC
CDR3: CASSVSGNVNEQFF

D: TRBD2
J: TRBJ2-1
V: TRBV5-1
size: NA
DNA: TGCGCCAGCAGCTCGTCCGGGCTAGCGGAGCACTGGAATGAGCAGTTCTTC
CDR3: CASSSSGLAEHWNEQFF

D: NA
J: TRBJ1-2
V: TRBV7-9
size: NA
DNA: TGTGCCAGCAGCCACGACAGTTTCTATGGCTACACCTTC
CDR3: CASSHDSFYGYTF

D: NA
J: TRBJ1-5
V: TRBV4-2
size: NA
DNA: TGTGCCAGCAGCCTACAGGACAATCAGCCCCAGCATTTT
CDR3: CASSLQDNQPQHF

D: TRBD1
J: TRBJ1-1
V: TRBV2
size: NA
DNA: TGTGCCAGCAGTTTTAACGACAGGGGCACTGAAGCTTTCTTT
CDR3: CASSFNDRGTEAFF

D: NA
J: TRBJ2-5
V: TRBV10-3
size: NA
DNA: TGTGCCATCAGTGAGTCGATTGGGGGCCCAGAGACCCAGTACTTC
CDR3: CAISESIGGPETQYF

D: TRBD1
J: TRBJ1-1
V: TRBV19
size: NA
DNA: TGTGCCAGTAGTGTCCAGGGGGCCGGAGTAGCTTTCTTT
CDR3: CASSVQGAGVAFF

D: NA
J: TRBJ1-6
V: TRBV11-1
size: NA
DNA: TGTGCCAGCAGCTTGGGGCGGACCAATTCACCCCTCCACTTT
CDR3: CASSLGRTNSPLHF

D: NA
J: TRBJ1-6
V: TRBV9
size: NA
DNA: TGTGCCAGCAGCCCCAGGGATTCACCCCTCCACTTT
CDR3: CASSPRDSPLHF

D: TRBD2
J: TRBJ2-1
V: TRBV4-1
size: NA
DNA: TGCGCCAGCAGCCAAGGTAGCGGGAGCTCACAGTTCTTC
CDR3: CASSQGSGSSQFF